The clone carrying this T cell receptor beta chain was observed a single time. Its antigen remains unidentified. This may be a read error: a much more frequent sequence differs by one nucleotide. This record belongs to a study of metastatic and nonmetastatic thyroid tumors. This CDR3 spans 12 amino acids. V shed 1 base and J shed 8 bases, with 11 bases lying between them. CDR1 DFQATT and CDR2 SNEGSKA come from the germline V gene (reference sequence). Study-wide results and limits: As reported, TCR beta diversity in blood and tumor was significantly higher in malignant thyroid tumors than in benign nodules.

Per the original methods: A distant-metastasis classifier for papillary thyroid cancer was built using CDR3 differences across clinicopathological groups. TCRdb re-clonotyped the PCR reads through MiXCR. TCRdb's processing, not the authors', yielded these V and J calls. The repertoire holds approximately 4,000 clones, with under 40% as singletons. Patients underwent thyroid surgery, and none had received any treatment before it. The chain has TRBV20-1 and TRBJ1-1; no firm D call. The receptor's source is a female donor with papillary thyroid cancer or a benign thyroid nodule (not recorded which). Some clones in this sample may be carry-over from other donors' samples. Sequencing input: adjacent normal tissue. DNA of the CDR3: TGCAGTGCTAGAGTCGACACTTGCGAAGCTTTCTTT. This sequence encodes CSARVDTCEAFF.